Listed below are T cell receptor beta chains from one sample, sequenced in a study of cytomegalovirus exposure and HLA in healthy donors. Libraries were prepared by immunoSEQ multiplex PCR; TCRdb keeps only in-frame clonotypes and omits some of them. Of some 60,000 clones detected, over 70% appear once; the ten largest clones hold over 3%. Sequenced material: PBMCs. The receptors were sampled from a woman aged 40-49 years in good health and CMV-seronegative. CDR3s include the opening cysteine and the closing phenylalanine or tryptophan.

J gene	V gene	CDR3 protein
TRBJ2-2	TRBV2	CASMDRNTGELFF
TRBJ2-2	TRBV19	CASSVLGGGELFF
TRBJ2-3	TRBV2	CASTLGTGVGTDTQYF
TRBJ1-4	TRBV7-2	CASSRSIQGSFTKLFF
TRBJ2-1	TRBV5-8	CASSSGTSVEQFF
TRBJ2-7	TRBV19	CASSPGTSGYEQYF
TRBJ2-7	TRBV13	CASSGEGGPREQYF
TRBJ1-1	TRBV6-6	CASTPNGGIGNTEAFF
TRBJ2-7	TRBV5-1	CASSLKTAHSNRSYEQYF
TRBJ2-7	TRBV19	CASSMGTGYEQYF
TRBJ1-2	TRBV28	CASTGQSVWGYTF
TRBJ2-2	TRBV28	CASSSLLSGRKFTGELFF
TRBJ1-2	TRBV4-3	CASSRGLDRVDGYTF
TRBJ2-3	TRBV6-6	CASRFPSREERDTQYF
TRBJ1-2	TRBV15	CATSRTRQTFYGYTF
TRBJ2-2	TRBV18	CATQPGLNTGELFF
TRBJ2-1	TRBV2	CASSDDSGSSYNEQFF
TRBJ2-7	TRBV5-4	CASSLVGTSGREQYF
TRBJ1-1	TRBV4-1	CASSIGGDRTEAFF
TRBJ1-4	TRBV29-1	CSVEDLQGAGGEKLFF
TRBJ1-2	TRBV7-9	CSSSLRTGLKDGYTF
TRBJ2-7	TRBV10-3	CAISDQAREEDEQYF
TRBJ2-3	TRBV5-6	CASSFSRTDTQYF
TRBJ2-1	TRBV27	CASSLSRGLQVDEQFF
TRBJ2-7	TRBV4-3	CASSQVRGQEQYF
TRBJ1-3	TRBV14	CASSQDFSGLRGNTIYF
TRBJ1-1	TRBV5-6	CASSPLDRVATEAFF
TRBJ2-5	TRBV27	CASSLGGWGETQYF
TRBJ2-2	TRBV11-2	CASSLGGQGQTGELFF
TRBJ2-2	TRBV4-1	CASSQEAGGPGELFF
TRBJ2-4	TRBV5-1	CASSLGVQGAQGIQYF
TRBJ2-7	TRBV10-1	CASSESVGTGHEQYF
TRBJ2-3	TRBV11-2	CASSFRGFDTDTQYF
TRBJ2-5	TRBV4-2	CASSQVLGLAESWTQYF
TRBJ2-1	TRBV13	CASSFGRNSYNEQFF
TRBJ2-5	TRBV5-1	CASSDPKGAEETQYF